A selection of T cell receptor beta chains follows, all from one sample in a study of cytomegalovirus exposure and HLA in healthy donors. Repertoires were generated with immunoSEQ multiplex PCR, while TCRdb's copy carries only in-frame clones and drops some. The sample has 200,000 to 250,000 clones; 70% to 85% are singletons. The sequenced material came from PBMCs. The receptors here all came from a man in his forties or fifties in good health and CMV-seronegative. CDR3s include the opening cysteine and the closing phenylalanine or tryptophan. The D gene is left open where the match is weak. A clone size is listed for some rows: how often the clone was seen (once, few, many), or a class if it is expanded.

d_call j_call v_call clone_size cdr3_nt cdr3_aa
TRBD1 TRBJ1-4 TRBV5-6 - TGTGCCAGCAGCTTGATCGACAGGGTGCGTGAAAAACTGTTTTTT CASSLIDRVREKLFF
TRBD1 TRBJ2-7 TRBV25-1 - TGTGCCAGCAGTCCGCGGGACAGGGTGTCCTACGAGCAGTACTTC CASSPRDRVSYEQYF
- TRBJ2-2 TRBV29-1 once TGCAGCGTTCCAGTCTCGAACACCGGGGAGCTGTTTTTT CSVPVSNTGELFF
TRBD2 TRBJ2-5 TRBV7-9 - TGTTCCAGCAGCTTTAGCGGGAAGGAGCAAGAGACCCAGTACTTC CSSSFSGKEQETQYF
- TRBJ1-2 TRBV2 once TGTGCCAGTGACAGATCCCCTAACTATGGCTACACCTTC CASDRSPNYGYTF
TRBD1 TRBJ2-4 TRBV7-3 - TGTGCCAGCAGCTTATCGAGACAGGGGGACATTCAGTACTTC CASSLSRQGDIQYF
TRBD2 TRBJ2-5 TRBV5-1 few TGCGCCAGCAGCCTGACTAGCGGAGGACAAGAGACCCAGTACTTC CASSLTSGGQETQYF
TRBD2 TRBJ2-1 TRBV4-2 - TGTGCCAGCAGCCAAGCCCACGGACTAGCGGGCTTGGGGAATGAGCAGTTCTTC CASSQAHGLAGLGNEQFF
- TRBJ1-5 TRBV29-1 - TGCAGCGTGTCGGGACTGCCTGGGGATCAGCCCCAGCATTTT CSVSGLPGDQPQHF
TRBD1 TRBJ2-7 TRBV28 - TGTGCCAGCAGCTTCCGGGACAGTTCCTACGAGCAGTACTTC CASSFRDSSYEQYF
TRBD2 TRBJ2-7 TRBV30 - TGTGCCTGGAGTGTAGGTAGAGGACTAGCGGGAGGAGGTCTAGGGGGCCACGAGCAGTACTTC CAWSVGRGLAGGGLGGHEQYF
- TRBJ1-1 TRBV21-1 - TGTGCCAGCAGCAATGGGGGAGGGTGGGGGAACACTGAAGCTTTCTTT CASSNGGGWGNTEAFF
- TRBJ2-5 TRBV28 - TGTGCCAGCAGTTTATGGAGGCGGGAAGAGACCCAGTACTTC CASSLWRREETQYF
- TRBJ1-5 TRBV7-9 - TGTGCCAGCAGCTGGGGGGAAACGACTCAGCCCCAGCATTTT CASSWGETTQPQHF
- TRBJ2-3 TRBV2 few TGTGCCAGCAGTGTAACCAGCGGCACAGATACGCAGTATTTT CASSVTSGTDTQYF
TRBD2 TRBJ2-3 TRBV29-1 few TGCAGCGTCGGAGGACTAGCGGGCCTGAGCACAGATACGCAGTATTTT CSVGGLAGLSTDTQYF